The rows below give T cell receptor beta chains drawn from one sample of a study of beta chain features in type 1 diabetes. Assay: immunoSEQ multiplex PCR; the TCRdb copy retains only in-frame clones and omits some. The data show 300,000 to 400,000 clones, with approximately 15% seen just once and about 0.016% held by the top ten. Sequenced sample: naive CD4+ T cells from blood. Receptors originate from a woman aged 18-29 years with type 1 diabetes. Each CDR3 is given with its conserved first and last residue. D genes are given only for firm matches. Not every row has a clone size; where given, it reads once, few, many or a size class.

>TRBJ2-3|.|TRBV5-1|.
TGCGCCAGCAGCTCGGCAGGCGATGGGACAGATACGCAGTATTTT
CASSSAGDGTDTQYF
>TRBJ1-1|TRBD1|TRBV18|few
TGTGCCAGCTCGCTAGGACAGGGAACCACTGAAGCTTTCTTT
CASSLGQGTTEAFF
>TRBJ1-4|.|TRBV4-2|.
TGTGCCAGCAGCCAGTGGACAGTGACTAATGAAAAACTGTTTTTT
CASSQWTVTNEKLFF
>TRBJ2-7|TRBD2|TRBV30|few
TGTGCCTGGAGAGCGGGGGGCATCGACGAGCAGTACTTC
CAWRAGGIDEQYF
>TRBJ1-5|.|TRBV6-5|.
TGTGCCAGCAGCCCCGTGTCCGGGAGCGGTCAGCCCCAGCATTTT
CASSPVSGSGQPQHF
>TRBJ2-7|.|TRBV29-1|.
TGCAGCGTCAGACAGGCGGACGAGCAGTACTTC
CSVRQADEQYF
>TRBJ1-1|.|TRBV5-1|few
TGCGCCAGCAGCCCTACAGGCTTGAACACTGAAGCTTTCTTT
CASSPTGLNTEAFF
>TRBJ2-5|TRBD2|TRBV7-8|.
TGTGCCAGCAGCCTACGTAGCGGGAGGGCCCAAGAGACCCAGTACTTC
CASSLRSGRAQETQYF
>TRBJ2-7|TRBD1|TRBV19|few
TGTGCCAGTTCTACAGGGGGCCGGTCCTACGAGCAGTACTTC
CASSTGGRSYEQYF
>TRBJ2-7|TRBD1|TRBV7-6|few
TGTGCCAGCAGCCAGGGACAGCTTGCAAAACAGTACTTC
CASSQGQLAKQYF
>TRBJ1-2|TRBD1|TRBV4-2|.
TGTGCCAGCAGCCAAGGGGACAGCTCCCTCTATGGCTACACCTTC
CASSQGDSSLYGYTF
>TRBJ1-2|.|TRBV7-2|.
TGTGCCAGCAGCTTTCAAAGGACAGAAAACTATGGCTACACCTTC
CASSFQRTENYGYTF
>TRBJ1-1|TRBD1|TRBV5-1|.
TGCGCCAGCAGCAGGGGACAGATGAACACTGAAGCTTTCTTT
CASSRGQMNTEAFF
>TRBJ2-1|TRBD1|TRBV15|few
TGTGCCACCAGCAGAGGGACAGGGGCCTACAATGAGCAGTTCTTC
CATSRGTGAYNEQFF
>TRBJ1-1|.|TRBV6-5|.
TGTGCCAGCGCAGGGTACATGAACACTGAAGCTTTCTTT
CASAGYMNTEAFF
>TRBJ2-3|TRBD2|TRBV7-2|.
TGTGCCAGCAGCTTTGGACTAGCTCCAGATACGCAGTATTTT
CASSFGLAPDTQYF
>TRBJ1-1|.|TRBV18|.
TGTGCCAGCTCATCGACAGTGAACACTGAAGCTTTCTTT
CASSSTVNTEAFF
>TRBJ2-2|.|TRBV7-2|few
TGTGCCAGCAGTCGAGGGTCTAGCGACAACACCGGGGAGCTGTTTTTT
CASSRGSSDNTGELFF
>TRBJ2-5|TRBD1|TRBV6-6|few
TGTGCCAGCAGGTGGGACAGCCAACGGGAGACCCAGTACTTC
CASRWDSQRETQYF
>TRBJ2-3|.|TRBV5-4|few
TGTGCCAGCAGCCAAGAAGGGCCCTACAGGCCGGAGTATTTT
CASSQEGPYRPEYF
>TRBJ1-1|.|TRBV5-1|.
TGCGCCAGCAGCTTGAGTGGCAGACTAAACACTGAAGCTTTCTTT
CASSLSGRLNTEAFF
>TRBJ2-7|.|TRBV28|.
TGTGCCAGCAGTTTATTTAGGGGCGAGCAGTACTTC
CASSLFRGEQYF
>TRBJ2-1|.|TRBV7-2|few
TGTGCCAGCAGCTTGCGGTCTTCTCGGGGGAATGAGCAGTTCTTC
CASSLRSSRGNEQFF
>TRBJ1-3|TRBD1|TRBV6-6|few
TGTGCCAGCTCCCGGACAGGGAGAAACACCATATATTTT
CASSRTGRNTIYF
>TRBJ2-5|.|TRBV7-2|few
TGTGCCAGCAGCTTAGTACAGAGAAGGCAAGAGACCCAGTACTTC
CASSLVQRRQETQYF
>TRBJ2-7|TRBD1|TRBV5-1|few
TGCGCCAGCAGCAACATGGGACAGGCCCTCTACGAGCAGTACTTC
CASSNMGQALYEQYF
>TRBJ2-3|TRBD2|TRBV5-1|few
TGCGCCAGCAGCTTGGGCCTAGCGGGAGGGCCCCACACAGATACGCAGTATTTT
CASSLGLAGGPHTDTQYF
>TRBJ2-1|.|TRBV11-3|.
TGTGCCAGCAGATCGACAGTCCACAATGAGCAGTTCTTC
CASRSTVHNEQFF
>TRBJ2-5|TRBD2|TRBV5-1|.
TGCGCCAGCAGCTTGGCCACTAGCGGGAGTTCAGAGACCCAGTACTTC
CASSLATSGSSETQYF
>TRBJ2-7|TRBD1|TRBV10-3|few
TGTGCCATCAGTGCCGGGACAGGGGTTGAGCAGTACTTC
CAISAGTGVEQYF
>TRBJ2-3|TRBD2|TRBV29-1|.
TGCAGCGTACGTAGCGGAGGGAGGGCCACAGATACGCAGTATTTT
CSVRSGGRATDTQYF
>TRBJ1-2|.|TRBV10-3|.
TGTGCCATCAGTGTAGGACAGAGGGCATACCGCGGCTACACCTTC
CAISVGQRAYRGYTF
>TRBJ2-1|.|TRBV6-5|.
TGTGCCAGCAGTTACCAGGGGAATGAGCAGTTCTTC
CASSYQGNEQFF
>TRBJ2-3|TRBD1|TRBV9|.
TGTGCCAGCAGCCCAGCGATCCAGGGGGATGGCGGAGATACGCAGTATTTT
CASSPAIQGDGGDTQYF
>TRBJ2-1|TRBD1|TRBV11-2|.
TGTGCCAGCAGCTCGTACAGGGGACGCTCCTACAATGAGCAGTTCTTC
CASSSYRGRSYNEQFF
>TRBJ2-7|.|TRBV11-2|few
TGTGCCAGCAGCCGCTCTAGCGATCAAGAGGGGGAGCAGTACTTC
CASSRSSDQEGEQYF
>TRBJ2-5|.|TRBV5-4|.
TGTGCCAGCAGCTTGTATGAGACCCAGTACTTC
CASSLYETQYF
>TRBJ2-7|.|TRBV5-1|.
TGCGCCAGCAGCTTGGTTTCAGGGACCTACGAGCAGTACTTC
CASSLVSGTYEQYF
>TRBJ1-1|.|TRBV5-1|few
TGCGCCAGCAGCTTGGTATCCCTCAAAGAGGTTGTTTTCTTT
CASSLVSLKEVVFF
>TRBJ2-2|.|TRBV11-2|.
TGTGCCAGCAGCTTACCGCGCAGGGGGAACACCGGGGAGCTGTTTTTT
CASSLPRRGNTGELFF
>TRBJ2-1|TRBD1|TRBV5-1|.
TGCGCCAGCAGCTTAGGACAGGAGTACAATGAGCAGTTCTTC
CASSLGQEYNEQFF
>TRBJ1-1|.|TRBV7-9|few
TGTGCCAGCAGCCGAGGGGGCACTGAAGCTTTCTTT
CASSRGGTEAFF
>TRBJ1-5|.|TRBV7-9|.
TGTGCCAGCAGCCAAAGCCGCACAGGCTTGGGCAATCAGCCCCAGCATTTT
CASSQSRTGLGNQPQHF
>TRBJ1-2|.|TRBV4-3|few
TGCGCCAGCAGCCAAGATCAGGGGAACTATGGCTACACCTTC
CASSQDQGNYGYTF
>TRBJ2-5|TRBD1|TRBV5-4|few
TGTGCCAGCAGCTTGGTCGGGACAGGGCAAGAGACCCAGTACTTC
CASSLVGTGQETQYF